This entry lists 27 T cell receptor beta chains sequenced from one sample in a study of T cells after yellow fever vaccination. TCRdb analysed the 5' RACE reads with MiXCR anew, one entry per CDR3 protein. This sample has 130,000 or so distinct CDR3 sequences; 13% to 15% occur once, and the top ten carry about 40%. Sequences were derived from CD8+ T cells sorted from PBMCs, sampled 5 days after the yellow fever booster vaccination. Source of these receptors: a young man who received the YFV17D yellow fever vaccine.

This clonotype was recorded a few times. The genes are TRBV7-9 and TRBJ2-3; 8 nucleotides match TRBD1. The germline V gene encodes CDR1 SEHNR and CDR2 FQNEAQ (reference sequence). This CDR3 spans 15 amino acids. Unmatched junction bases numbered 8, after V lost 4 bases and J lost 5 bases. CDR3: CASSSTGGIGDTQYF. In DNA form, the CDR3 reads TGTGCCAGCAGCTCTACAGGGGGAATAGGAGATACGCAGTATTTT.

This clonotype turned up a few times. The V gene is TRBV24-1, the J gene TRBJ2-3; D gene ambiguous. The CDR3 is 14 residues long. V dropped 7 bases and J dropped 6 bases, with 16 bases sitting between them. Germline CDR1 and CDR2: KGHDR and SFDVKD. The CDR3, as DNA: TGTGCCACCAGCGGATCCACCCACAGCGATACGCAGTATTTT. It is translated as CATSGSTHSDTQYF.

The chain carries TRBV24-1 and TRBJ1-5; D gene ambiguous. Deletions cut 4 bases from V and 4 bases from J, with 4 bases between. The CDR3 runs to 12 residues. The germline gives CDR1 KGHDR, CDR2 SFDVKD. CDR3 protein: CATSDRNQPQHF. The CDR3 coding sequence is TGTGCCACCAGTGACAGGAATCAGCCCCAGCATTTT.

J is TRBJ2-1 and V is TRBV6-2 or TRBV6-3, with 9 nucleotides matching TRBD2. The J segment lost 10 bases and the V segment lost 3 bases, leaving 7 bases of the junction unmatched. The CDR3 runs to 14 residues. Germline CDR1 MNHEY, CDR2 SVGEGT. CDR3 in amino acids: CASSYKAGGREQFF. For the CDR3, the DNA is TGTGCCAGCAGTTATAAAGCGGGGGGTCGGGAGCAGTTCTTC.

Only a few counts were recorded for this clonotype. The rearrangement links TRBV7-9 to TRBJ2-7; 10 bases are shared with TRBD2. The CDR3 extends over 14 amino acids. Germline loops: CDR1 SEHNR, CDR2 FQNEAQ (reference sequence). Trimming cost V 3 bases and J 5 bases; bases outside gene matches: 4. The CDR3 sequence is CASSFSGTSDEQYV. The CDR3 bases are TGTGCCAGCAGCTTTTCCGGGACTAGCGACGAGCAGTACGTC.

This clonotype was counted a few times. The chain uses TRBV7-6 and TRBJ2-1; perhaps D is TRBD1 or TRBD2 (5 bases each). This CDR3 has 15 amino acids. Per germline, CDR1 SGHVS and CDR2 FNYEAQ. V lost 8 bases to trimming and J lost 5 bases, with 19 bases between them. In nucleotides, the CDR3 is TGTGCCAGCGGACAACTAGGTCCCGGGAACAATGAGCAGTTCTTC. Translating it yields CASGQLGPGNNEQFF.

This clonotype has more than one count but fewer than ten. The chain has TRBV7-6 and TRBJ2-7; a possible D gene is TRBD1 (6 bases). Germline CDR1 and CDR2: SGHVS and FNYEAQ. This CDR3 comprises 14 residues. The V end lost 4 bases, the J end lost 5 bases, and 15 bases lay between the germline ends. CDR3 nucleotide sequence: TGTGCCAGCAGCTCGACAGGACCCGCCGACGAGCAGTACTTC. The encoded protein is CASSSTGPADEQYF.

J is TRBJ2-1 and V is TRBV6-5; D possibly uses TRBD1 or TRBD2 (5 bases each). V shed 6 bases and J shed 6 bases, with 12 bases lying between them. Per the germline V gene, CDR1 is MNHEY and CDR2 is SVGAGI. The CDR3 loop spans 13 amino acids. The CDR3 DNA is TGTGCCAGCAGGAGGGGAATGGGCAATGAGCAGTTCTTC. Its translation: CASRRGMGNEQFF.

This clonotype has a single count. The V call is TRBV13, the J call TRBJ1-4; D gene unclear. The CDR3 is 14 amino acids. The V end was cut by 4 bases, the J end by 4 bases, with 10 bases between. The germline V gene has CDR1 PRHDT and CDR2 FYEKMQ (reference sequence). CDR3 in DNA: TGTGCCAGCAGCTCTACAGAGGATAATGAAAAACTGTTTTTT. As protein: CASSSTEDNEKLFF.

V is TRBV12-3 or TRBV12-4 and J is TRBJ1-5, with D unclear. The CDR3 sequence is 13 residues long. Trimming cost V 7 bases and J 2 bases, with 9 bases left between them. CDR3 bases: TGTGCCAGCAAAGGGATCGGCAATCAGCCCCAGCATTTT. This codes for CASKGIGNQPQHF.

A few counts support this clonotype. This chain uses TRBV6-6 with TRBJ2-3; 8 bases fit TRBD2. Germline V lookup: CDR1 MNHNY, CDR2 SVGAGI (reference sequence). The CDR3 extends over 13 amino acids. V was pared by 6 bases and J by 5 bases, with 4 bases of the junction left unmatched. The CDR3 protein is CASSPGGGDTQYF. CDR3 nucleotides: TGTGCCAGCAGCCCCGGGGGGGGAGATACGCAGTATTTT.

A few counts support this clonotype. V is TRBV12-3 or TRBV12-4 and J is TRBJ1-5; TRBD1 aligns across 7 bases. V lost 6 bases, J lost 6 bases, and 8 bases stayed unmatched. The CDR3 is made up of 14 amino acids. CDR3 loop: CASSQGVQFQPQHF. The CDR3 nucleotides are TGTGCCAGCAGCCAGGGGGTGCAGTTTCAGCCCCAGCATTTT.

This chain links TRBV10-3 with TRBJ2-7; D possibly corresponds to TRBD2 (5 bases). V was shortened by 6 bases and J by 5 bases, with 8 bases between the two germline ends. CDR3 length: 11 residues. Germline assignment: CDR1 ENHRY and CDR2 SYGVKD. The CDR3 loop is CAIRAGNEQYF. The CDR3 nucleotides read TGTGCCATCAGAGCCGGGAACGAGCAGTACTTC.

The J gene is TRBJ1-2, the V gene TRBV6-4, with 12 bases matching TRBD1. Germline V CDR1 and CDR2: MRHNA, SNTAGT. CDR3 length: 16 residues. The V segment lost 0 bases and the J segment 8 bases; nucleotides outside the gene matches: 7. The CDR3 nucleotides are TGTGCCAGCAGTGACTCCCCGGGACAGGGGGCGGACGGCTACACCTTC. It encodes CASSDSPGQGADGYTF.

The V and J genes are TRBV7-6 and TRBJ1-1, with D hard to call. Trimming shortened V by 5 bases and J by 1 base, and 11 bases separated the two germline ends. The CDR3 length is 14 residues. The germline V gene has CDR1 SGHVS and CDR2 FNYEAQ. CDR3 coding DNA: TGTGCCAGCAGCGTGCGGACCGGGAACACTGAAGCTTTCTTT. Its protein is CASSVRTGNTEAFF.

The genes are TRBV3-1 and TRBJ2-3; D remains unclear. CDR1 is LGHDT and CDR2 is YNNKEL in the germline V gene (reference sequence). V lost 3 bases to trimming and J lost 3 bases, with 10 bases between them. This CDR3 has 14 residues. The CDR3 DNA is TGTGCCAGCAGCCACGCGGAATCGACAGATACGCAGTATTTT. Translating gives CASSHAESTDTQYF.

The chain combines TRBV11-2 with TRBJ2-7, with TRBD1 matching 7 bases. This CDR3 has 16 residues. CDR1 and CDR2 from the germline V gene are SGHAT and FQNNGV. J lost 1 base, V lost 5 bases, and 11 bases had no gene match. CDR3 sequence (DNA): TGTGCCAGCAGCCCACTACCGGGACAGAGTTCCTACGAGCAGTACTTC. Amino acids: CASSPLPGQSSYEQYF. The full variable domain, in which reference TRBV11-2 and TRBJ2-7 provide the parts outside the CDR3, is EAGVAQSPRYKIIEKRQSVAFWCNPISGHATLYWYQQILGQGPKLLIQFQNNGVVDDSQLPKDRFSAERLKGVDSTLKIQPAKLEDSAVYLCASSPLPGQSSYEQYFGPGTRLTVT.

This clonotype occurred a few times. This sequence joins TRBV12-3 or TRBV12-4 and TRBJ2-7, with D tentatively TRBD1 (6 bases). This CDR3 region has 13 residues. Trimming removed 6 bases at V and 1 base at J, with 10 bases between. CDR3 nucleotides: TGTGCCAGCAGAGACAGGAATTCCTACGAGCAGTACTTC. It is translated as CASRDRNSYEQYF.

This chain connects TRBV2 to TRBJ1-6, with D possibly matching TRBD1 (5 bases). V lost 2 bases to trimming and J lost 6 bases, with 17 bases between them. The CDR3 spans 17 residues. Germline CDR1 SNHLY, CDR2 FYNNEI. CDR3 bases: TGTGCCAGCAGTGAACCGGGACTTTCCGCGACTAATTCACCCCTCCACTTT. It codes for CASSEPGLSATNSPLHF.

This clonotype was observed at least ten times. CDR3 loop: CASSLGLAGYKETQYF. The CDR3 DNA sequence: TGTGCCAGCAGCCTTGGACTAGCGGGCTACAAAGAGACCCAGTACTTC. This chain connects TRBV7-3 to TRBJ2-5; 11 nucleotides match TRBD2. The CDR3 spans 16 residues. J was trimmed by 3 bases and V by 5 bases; bases with no gene match: 8. Germline CDR1 is SGHTA and CDR2 is FQGTGA.

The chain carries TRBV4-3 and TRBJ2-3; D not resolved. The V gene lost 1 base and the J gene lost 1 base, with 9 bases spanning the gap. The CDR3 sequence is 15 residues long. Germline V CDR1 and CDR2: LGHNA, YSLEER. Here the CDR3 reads CASSQGRRRTDTQYF. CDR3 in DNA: TGCGCCAGCAGCCAAGGCAGGCGACGCACAGATACGCAGTATTTT.

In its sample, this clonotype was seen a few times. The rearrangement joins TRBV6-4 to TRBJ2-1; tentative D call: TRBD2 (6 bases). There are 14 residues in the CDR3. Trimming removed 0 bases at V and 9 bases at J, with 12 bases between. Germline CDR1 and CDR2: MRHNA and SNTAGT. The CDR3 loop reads CASSDSGTGGEQFF. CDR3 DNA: TGTGCCAGCAGTGACTCGGGGACTGGCGGTGAGCAGTTCTTC.

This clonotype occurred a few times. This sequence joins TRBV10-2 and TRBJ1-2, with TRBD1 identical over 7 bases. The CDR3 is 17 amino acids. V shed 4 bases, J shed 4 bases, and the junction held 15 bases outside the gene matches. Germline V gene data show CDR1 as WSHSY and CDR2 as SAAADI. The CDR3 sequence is CASSGGRTGILLYGYTF. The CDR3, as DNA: TGCGCCAGCAGTGGGGGGAGGACAGGAATCCTCCTCTATGGCTACACCTTC.

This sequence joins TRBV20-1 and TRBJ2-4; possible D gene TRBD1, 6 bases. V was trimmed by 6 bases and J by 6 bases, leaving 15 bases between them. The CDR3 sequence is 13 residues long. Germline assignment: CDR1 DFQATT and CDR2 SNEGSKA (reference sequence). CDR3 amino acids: CSAPRDNRNIQYF. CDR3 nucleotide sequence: TGCAGTGCCCCCCGGGACAACCGAAACATTCAGTACTTC.

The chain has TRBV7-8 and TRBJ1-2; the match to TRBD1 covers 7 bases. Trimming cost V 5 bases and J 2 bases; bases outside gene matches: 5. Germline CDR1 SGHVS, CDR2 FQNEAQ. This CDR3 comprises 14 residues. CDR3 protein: CASSGQVVNYGYTF. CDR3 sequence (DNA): TGTGCCAGCAGCGGACAGGTTGTGAACTATGGCTACACCTTC.

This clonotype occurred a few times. CDR3 region: CASLWTGGYTEAFF. CDR3 in DNA: TGTGCCAGCCTATGGACAGGGGGATACACTGAAGCTTTCTTT. V gene TRBV6-2 or TRBV6-3 combines with J gene TRBJ1-1; TRBD1 agrees at 10 bases. The CDR3 is 14 residues long. Looked up from germline, CDR1 is MNHEY and CDR2 is SVGEGT. The V gene end was trimmed by 8 bases and the J gene end by 3 bases; junction bases not matched to a gene: 6.

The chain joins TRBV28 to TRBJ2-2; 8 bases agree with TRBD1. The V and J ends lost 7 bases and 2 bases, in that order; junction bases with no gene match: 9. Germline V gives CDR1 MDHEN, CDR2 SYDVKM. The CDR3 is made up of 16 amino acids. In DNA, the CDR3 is TGTGCCAGCACCCCAAGGGGGACAGGAAACACCGGGGAGCTGTTTTTT. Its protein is CASTPRGTGNTGELFF.